This is a list of T cell receptor beta chains from one sample in a study of regulatory and conventional T cells in RAG deficiency. Measured with immunoSEQ multiplex PCR; TCRdb has only the in-frame clones, and not every one. The sample holds over 45,000 clones, just under 90% seen once. The data also belong to a second study, concerning regulatory T cells.

The source material was CD4+ effector T cells sorted from blood. The source of these receptors is a human donor in good health. Both conserved end residues are part of each CDR3. The D gene is left open where the match is weak. Clone size, where shown, is once, few, many, or a class for clones that have expanded.

TRBJ1-2,-,TRBV5-5,-,CASRRDVSNYGYTF,TGTGCCAGCAGGCGGGACGTCAGTAACTATGGCTACACCTTC
TRBJ1-1,-,TRBV14,-,CASSRIHGRATEAFF,TGTGCCAGCAGCCGGATTCATGGTCGGGCCACTGAAGCTTTCTTT
TRBJ1-1,-,TRBV11-1,-,CASSLGEVTEAFF,TGTGCCAGCAGCTTAGGGGAGGTAACTGAAGCTTTCTTT
TRBJ2-7,-,TRBV14,-,CASSQAVGISGEQYF,TGTGCCAGCAGCCAAGCGGTCGGGATTTCGGGCGAGCAGTACTTC
TRBJ1-2,TRBD1,TRBV6-5,-,CASSSYTTQGAGGYTF,TGTGCCAGCAGTTCCTACACAACTCAGGGGGCTGGCGGCTACACCTTC
TRBJ1-3,-,TRBV12-5,-,CASGLPRGGPGNTIYF,TGTGCTAGTGGTTTGCCACGGGGGGGGCCTGGAAACACCATATATTTT
TRBJ1-5,-,TRBV29-1,-,CSVSMGNQPQHF,TGCAGCGTTTCTATGGGCAATCAGCCCCAGCATTTT
TRBJ2-1,TRBD1,TRBV10-3,-,CAISELGQGIYNEQFF,TGTGCCATCAGTGAGCTCGGACAGGGCATCTACAATGAGCAGTTCTTC
TRBJ1-1,-,TRBV4-1,-,CASSQDPAPNTEAFF,TGCGCCAGCAGCCAAGATCCAGCCCCGAACACTGAAGCTTTCTTT
TRBJ2-1,TRBD2,TRBV5-1,-,CASSETSGPKVGNEQFF,TGCGCCAGCAGCGAAACTAGCGGGCCCAAGGTGGGCAATGAGCAGTTCTTC
TRBJ1-1,-,TRBV9,once,CASSPPKGVLGDTEAFF,TGTGCCAGCAGCCCACCGAAGGGGGTGTTGGGCGACACTGAAGCTTTCTTT
TRBJ2-7,TRBD1,TRBV6-1,-,CASSEPSLTGSSYEQYF,TGTGCCAGCAGTGAACCCTCCCTGACAGGGAGCTCCTACGAGCAGTACTTC
TRBJ2-3,TRBD2,TRBV6-5,-,CASTSGGPGTDTQYF,TGTGCCAGCACCAGCGGGGGGCCCGGGACAGATACGCAGTATTTT
TRBJ2-7,-,TRBV21-1,-,CASSNHTEPAFYEQYF,TGTGCCAGCAGCAATCACACAGAGCCCGCCTTCTACGAGCAGTACTTC
TRBJ2-5,-,TRBV18,-,CASSPKGETQYF,TGTGCCAGCTCACCCAAGGGGGAGACCCAGTACTTC
TRBJ1-2,-,TRBV6-1,-,CASSESGDTDTF,TGTGCCAGCAGTGAATCTGGGGATACGGACACCTTC
TRBJ2-7,TRBD1,TRBV5-8,-,CASSFGQGVKQYF,TGTGCCAGCAGCTTCGGACAGGGGGTTAAGCAGTACTTC
TRBJ2-5,-,TRBV2,-,CASSDQGKMGETQYF,TGTGCCAGCAGTGACCAGGGAAAGATGGGTGAGACCCAGTACTTC
TRBJ2-7,-,TRBV4-2,-,CASSHQDGSYEQYF,TGTGCCAGCAGCCATCAAGACGGCTCCTACGAGCAGTACTTC
TRBJ1-1,-,TRBV6-1,-,CASSTDRSNTEAFF,TGTGCCAGCAGCACAGACCGCTCAAACACTGAAGCTTTCTTT
TRBJ2-1,-,TRBV5-5,-,CASSLAGWGNEQFF,TGTGCCAGCAGCTTGGCCGGGTGGGGAAATGAGCAGTTCTTC
TRBJ1-4,-,TRBV19,few,CASTSPGTREKLFF,TGTGCCAGTACCTCTCCCGGGACACGTGAAAAACTGTTTTTT
TRBJ2-5,-,TRBV10-3,-,CAISGILKETQYF,TGTGCCATCAGTGGGATACTAAAAGAGACCCAGTACTTC
TRBJ2-7,TRBD1,TRBV18,-,CASSPQGGTGLSYEQYF,TGTGCCAGCTCGCCCCAGGGTGGGACAGGGCTATCCTACGAGCAGTACTTC
TRBJ2-3,-,TRBV6-5,-,CASSYKATQYF,TGTGCCAGCAGTTACAAGGCTACGCAGTATTTT
TRBJ2-7,-,TRBV11-2,-,CASSPEWPRVGEQYF,TGTGCCAGCAGCCCGGAATGGCCCCGCGTGGGCGAGCAGTACTTC
TRBJ1-1,-,TRBV9,-,CASSSNSLGTEAFF,TGTGCCAGCAGCTCAAATTCCCTGGGGACTGAAGCTTTCTTT
TRBJ1-3,TRBD1,TRBV9,-,CASSAQGALRSGNTIYF,TGTGCCAGCAGCGCACAGGGGGCCCTACGCTCTGGAAACACCATATATTTT
TRBJ2-1,TRBD2,TRBV11-2,-,CASSSRPAGGLDEQFF,TGTGCCAGCAGCTCCCGACCAGCGGGAGGGCTGGATGAGCAGTTCTTC
TRBJ2-3,-,TRBV20-1,once,CSASWPDTQYF,TGCAGTGCTTCTTGGCCGGATACGCAGTATTTT
TRBJ1-1,-,TRBV29-1,-,CSVGGKGKNTEAFF,TGCAGCGTTGGAGGGAAGGGGAAGAACACTGAAGCTTTCTTT
TRBJ1-5,TRBD1,TRBV7-2,-,CASSLIDRANQPQHF,TGTGCCAGCAGCTTAATTGACAGGGCAAATCAGCCCCAGCATTTT
TRBJ2-1,TRBD2,TRBV18,-,CASSPPISGSHNEQFF,TGTGCCAGCTCACCACCTATTAGCGGGAGCCACAATGAGCAGTTCTTC
TRBJ1-5,-,TRBV6-5,few,CASSEKVGQPQHF,TGTGCCAGCAGTGAAAAGGTTGGTCAGCCCCAGCATTTT
TRBJ1-2,-,TRBV13,-,CASSRGGFYGYTF,TGTGCCAGCAGCCGCGGGGGGTTCTATGGCTACACCTTC
TRBJ1-6,-,TRBV19,-,CASVGTYNSPLHF,TGTGCTTCCGTGGGCACCTATAATTCACCCCTCCACTTT
TRBJ2-7,TRBD2,TRBV6-5,once,CASRRDGLAYEQYF,TGTGCCAGCAGGAGGGACGGACTAGCCTACGAGCAGTACTTC
TRBJ1-1,TRBD1,TRBV4-2,-,CASSPRQGDTEAFF,TGTGCCAGCAGCCCACGACAGGGGGACACTGAAGCTTTCTTT
TRBJ2-7,-,TRBV6-5,-,CASSQVGYEQYF,TGTGCCAGCAGCCAGGTAGGGTACGAGCAGTACTTC
TRBJ2-3,TRBD1,TRBV19,-,CASSPQDRGNTDTQYF,TGTGCCAGTAGTCCCCAGGACAGGGGAAATACAGATACGCAGTATTTT
TRBJ1-4,-,TRBV30,-,CANRQGGEKLFF,TGTGCCAACCGGCAGGGAGGTGAAAAACTGTTTTTT
TRBJ2-3,-,TRBV11-3,-,CASSLDQTRAIDTQYF,TGTGCCAGCAGCTTAGATCAGACCCGGGCTATAGATACGCAGTATTTT
TRBJ2-7,-,TRBV10-3,-,CAISESVGGGYEQYF,TGTGCCATCAGTGAGTCGGTAGGGGGGGGTTACGAGCAGTACTTC
TRBJ1-4,-,TRBV6-1,-,CASNKQLGLEKLFF,TGTGCCAGCAACAAACAGCTCGGATTAGAAAAACTGTTTTTT
TRBJ1-2,TRBD1,TRBV5-6,-,CASSLVGSGGVGYTF,TGTGCCAGCAGCTTGGTGGGCTCAGGGGGCGTTGGCTACACCTTC